One and the same sample provided the 4 T cell receptor beta chains below, sequenced in a study of blood T cell repertoires in COVID-19. Assay: immunoSEQ multiplex PCR; the TCRdb copy retains only in-frame clones and omits some. The sample lists roughly 250,000 clones; 84% were seen once. Sequenced sample: peripheral blood. The receptors here all came from a person aged 70 to 80 with COVID-19, enrolled during active disease.

On this clone: This may be a read error: a much more frequent sequence differs by one nucleotide. This chain joins TRBV19 and TRBJ1-5; 11 bases are a match to TRBD1. V shed 6 bases, J shed 4 bases, and the junction held 17 bases outside the gene matches. Per the germline V gene, CDR1 is LNHDA and CDR2 is SQIVND (reference sequence). CDR3 length: 19 amino acids. The CDR3 is CASRGMGQGGGARNQPQHF. CDR3 in DNA: TGTGCCAGTAGGGGGATGGGACAGGGGGGCGGTGCGCGGAATCAGCCCCAGCATTTT.

The chain carries TRBV10-3 and TRBJ2-7; 9 bases line up with TRBD2. V lost 10 bases and J lost 0; bases outside the gene matches: 10. The V gene's germline CDR1 is ENHRY and CDR2 SYGVKD. The CDR3 loop spans 15 amino acids. CDR3 nucleotides: TGTGCCACAACTCCGACTAGCGGAGGCTCCTACGAGCAGTACTTC. Amino acid sequence: CATTPTSGGSYEQYF.

CDR3 DNA sequence: TGTGCCAGCAGCACGGGACACTATAATTCACCCCTCCACTTT. Amino acids: CASSTGHYNSPLHF. The chain links TRBV6-2 or TRBV6-3 to TRBJ1-6; the D gene is possibly TRBD1 (6 bases). Germline V gene lookup returns CDR1 MNHEY and CDR2 SVGEGT. The ends were cut back, 6 bases at V and 3 bases at J, with 9 bases in the middle. This CDR3 has 14 amino acids.

V usage is TRBV28 and J usage is TRBJ2-7, with TRBD2 as a possible D gene (6 bases). V lost 3 bases and J lost 0, with 9 bases in between. From germline, CDR1 is MDHEN and CDR2 SYDVKM. The CDR3 extends over 14 amino acids. DNA of the CDR3: TGTGCCAGCAGTTTTGCGGGGATCTCCTACGAGCAGTACTTC. Protein sequence: CASSFAGISYEQYF. The variable domain in full, with the rest retrieved from reference TRBV28 and TRBJ2-7, is DVKVTQSSRYLVKRTGEKVFLECVQDMDHENMFWYRQDPGLGLRLIYFSYDVKMKEKGDIPEGYSVSREKKERFSLILESASTNQTSMYLCASSFAGISYEQYFGPGTRLTVT.